Below, one TCR beta chain is given with its context. This specimen belongs to a study of blood T cell repertoires in COVID-19. Overall study: Samples came from the United States, Italy and Spain, spanning acute and convalescent COVID-19.

In the original workflow: The assay estimated nucleated cells by amplifying reference gene primers. Repertoires were generated with immunoSEQ multiplex PCR, while TCRdb's copy carries only in-frame clones and drops some. The V and J calls and clone size were taken over from that table, and D and trimming were inferred from the DNA. The sample yields hundreds of thousands of clones, approximately 84% seen once. The germline V gene has CDR1 SGDLS and CDR2 YYNGEE. This CDR3 has 13 residues. Deletions cut 0 bases from V and 5 bases from J, with 7 bases between. J is TRBJ2-3 and V is TRBV9; tentative D call: TRBD1 (6 bases). Sequencing used peripheral blood. This clonotype was sampled from a woman older than 75 with acute or convalescent COVID-19. Written as DNA, the CDR3 is TGTGCCAGCAGCGTAGGAGGGGGAGATACGCAGTATTTT. Translation gives CASSVGGGDTQYF.